Given below is one T cell receptor (beta chain) in context. The sample originates from a study of blood T cell repertoires in COVID-19. Study-wide background: Acute and convalescent COVID-19 specimens originated in the United States, Italy and Spain. In each case, the material was cDNA or gDNA derived from T cells, B-cell-depleted T cells, or PBMCs.

V lost 5 bases, J lost 1 base, and 8 bases lay in between. The CDR3 sequence is 13 residues long. Germline-derived CDR1 and CDR2 are GTSNPN and SVGIG (reference sequence). Source study methods: Amplification with reference gene primers provided the estimates of nucleated cell counts. Repertoires were generated with immunoSEQ multiplex PCR, while TCRdb's copy carries only in-frame clones and drops some. V, J and clone size derive from that table, while D and trimming were established from the DNA sequence. The top ten hold over 25% of the sample, which has some 140,000 clones, about 86% seen once. The sequenced material came from peripheral blood. The sequence was obtained from a woman aged 55-69 years with acute or convalescent COVID-19. The chain combines TRBV30 with TRBJ2-2, with D unresolved. The CDR3 sequence is CAWAPQNTGELFF. The CDR3 region has the DNA TGTGCCTGGGCCCCCCAGAACACCGGGGAGCTGTTTTTT.